These T cell receptor beta chains were read from a single sample in a study of blood T cells in healthy people across ages. TCRdb re-analysed the 5' RACE reads in MiXCR, keeping a single row per CDR3 protein. This sample has roughly 550,000 distinct CDR3 sequences; less than 25% occur once, and the top ten carry 8.7%. This same sample was also part of a study on T cells of mothers and their children.

Sequences were obtained from blood. Every receptor here comes from a boy younger than 18 in good health. Each CDR3 is given with its conserved first and last residue. The order of the fields is J gene, V gene, CDR3 length, clone size, D gene, CDR3 DNA, CDR3 protein. A D gene is named only where the DNA matches it firmly. For some rows the clone size is stated as once, few or many, or as a class when expanded; others skip it.

TRBJ1-2 | TRBV10-3 | 13 | few | . | TGTGCCATCAGGGAACTCGGGGCAGATGGCTACACCTTC | CAIRELGADGYTF
TRBJ1-4 | TRBV19 | 16 | . | . | TGTGCCAGTAGTATAGAACTGACACTAGTCCATGAAAAACTGTTTTTT | CASSIELTLVHEKLFF
TRBJ2-1 | TRBV4-1 | 18 | few | TRBD2 | TGCGCCAGCAGCCTCATGCCGGGCGGGAGCCCTCGTATGAATGAGCAGTTCTTC | CASSLMPGGSPRMNEQFF
TRBJ2-3 | TRBV28 | 13 | . | . | TGTGCCAGCAGTTTTAGGACAGCAGATACGCAGTATTTT | CASSFRTADTQYF
TRBJ1-1 | TRBV6-1 | 15 | . | TRBD1 | TGTGCCAGCAGGGACGGCAGGGGGCGCGTCACTGAAGCTTTCTTT | CASRDGRGRVTEAFF
TRBJ2-1 | TRBV11-1 | 17 | . | TRBD2 | TGTGCCAGCAGCACCGGGGGAGCGGGGGGCCCCTACAATGAGCAGTTCTTC | CASSTGGAGGPYNEQFF
TRBJ2-7 | TRBV11-3 | 13 | . | . | TGTGCCAGCAGCCAAGCATTCGGTTACGAGCAGTACTTC | CASSQAFGYEQYF
TRBJ1-1 | TRBV29-1 | 12 | few | . | TGCAGCGTTGAAGCAGAGAACACTGAAGCTTTCTTT | CSVEAENTEAFF
TRBJ2-5 | TRBV20-1 | 13 | . | . | TGCAGTGCTAGAGTGGACCACGAAGAGACCCAGTACTTC | CSARVDHEETQYF
TRBJ1-1 | TRBV20-1 | 12 | . | . | TGCAGTGCTAGCAAACCCGGACGGCCAGCTTTCTTT | CSASKPGRPAFF
TRBJ1-2 | TRBV6-5 | 14 | few | . | TGTGCCAGCAGTTACGGAACAGGGAGGTTTGGCTACACCTTC | CASSYGTGRFGYTF
TRBJ2-2 | TRBV5-4 | 15 | few | . | TGTGCCAGCAGCTTTCGACAGCCGGGGACCGGGGAGCTGTTTTTT | CASSFRQPGTGELFF
TRBJ2-3 | TRBV4-2 | 14 | few | . | TGTGCCAGCAGCCCCCAGACGGGAGTAGATACGCAGTATTTT | CASSPQTGVDTQYF
TRBJ1-3 | TRBV11-2 | 15 | . | . | TGTGCCAGCAGCTTAGAGGCCTTAACCCGAAACACCATATATTTT | CASSLEALTRNTIYF
TRBJ2-3 | TRBV4-2 | 16 | . | TRBD2 | TGTGCCAGCAGCCACGGACTAGCGGGAGGGCCGGATACGCAGTATTTT | CASSHGLAGGPDTQYF
TRBJ2-1 | TRBV5-1 | 15 | . | . | TGCGCCAGCAGCTTGGGGGAGGGGGCGCGAAGTGAGCAGTTCTTC | CASSLGEGARSEQFF
TRBJ1-3 | TRBV5-1 | 16 | few | . | TGCGCCAGCAGCTTGGAACAGGTCGACTCTGGAAACACCATATATTTT | CASSLEQVDSGNTIYF
TRBJ2-5 | TRBV6-6 | 13 | many | . | TGTGCCAGCAGTTACTCCCAGGTGGAGACCCAGTACTTC | CASSYSQVETQYF
TRBJ2-3 | TRBV14 | 17 | . | . | TGTGCCAGCAGCCAAGATGGAATCGGGGCTAGCACAGATACGCAGTATTTT | CASSQDGIGASTDTQYF
TRBJ1-4 | TRBV18 | 15 | few | . | TGTGCCAGCTCTTCAGCAGGGGAATTCAATGAAAAACTGTTTTTT | CASSSAGEFNEKLFF
TRBJ2-4 | TRBV27 | 15 | few | TRBD2 | TGTGCCAGCAGTACCCCGGGGCTAGCGGGACCTATTCAGTACTTC | CASSTPGLAGPIQYF
TRBJ2-5 | TRBV3-1 | 17 | few | . | TGTGCCAGCAGCCAAGGGTCCGTGGCGGGGTTCACGAAGACCCAGTACTTC | CASSQGSVAGFTKTQYF
TRBJ2-5 | TRBV4-3 | 15 | few | TRBD2 | TGCGCCAGCAGCCTCGGGACTAGTGGATACAATGAGCAGCTCTTC | CASSLGTSGYNEQLF
TRBJ2-2 | TRBV6-2/TRBV6-3 | 14 | few | . | TGTGCCAGCAGTTACTCGTGGGGAACCGGGGAGCTGTTTTTT | CASSYSWGTGELFF
TRBJ2-5 | TRBV9 | 15 | . | TRBD2 | TGTGCCAGCAGCGTAACTAGCGGGACGGCGGAGACCCAGTACTTC | CASSVTSGTAETQYF
TRBJ2-5 | TRBV6-2/TRBV6-3 | 16 | . | TRBD2 | TGTGCCAGCAGTTACTCGACCCTAGCGGGAAAGGAGACCCAGTACTTC | CASSYSTLAGKETQYF
TRBJ2-1 | TRBV7-2 | 14 | few | TRBD1 | TGTGCCAGCAGCTTAATACAGGGGGCCGGTGAGCAGTTCTTC | CASSLIQGAGEQFF
TRBJ1-1 | TRBV27 | 13 | . | . | TGTGCCAGCAGCGCCCAGGGACACACTGAAGCTTTCTTT | CASSAQGHTEAFF
TRBJ2-6 | TRBV27 | 17 | . | . | TGTGCCAGCGGCCCATCCATTATCGCCTCTGGGGCCAACGTCCTGACTTTC | CASGPSIIASGANVLTF
TRBJ2-3 | TRBV4-3 | 14 | many | . | TGCGCCAGCAGCCAAGAGAGGGTACCAGATACGCAGTATTTT | CASSQERVPDTQYF
TRBJ2-6 | TRBV5-1 | 17 | . | . | TGCGCCAGCAGCTTGGCAGTAGACCGCTCTGGGGCCAACGTCCTGACTTTC | CASSLAVDRSGANVLTF
TRBJ2-1 | TRBV6-5 | 16 | . | . | TGTGCCAGCAGTTTGGGACTCGCTCTAACCTACAATGAGCAGTTCTTC | CASSLGLALTYNEQFF
TRBJ2-1 | TRBV12-3/TRBV12-4 | 17 | few | TRBD2 | TGTGCCAGCACCATCCCGGGTCGGCGGGAGGGCTACAATGAGCAGTTCTTC | CASTIPGRREGYNEQFF
TRBJ2-2 | TRBV11-2 | 14 | few | . | TGTGCCAGCAGCCCGCTCATGAACACCGGGGAGCTGTTTTTT | CASSPLMNTGELFF
TRBJ1-3 | TRBV9 | 15 | . | . | TGTGCCAGCAGCGTTAATGATCGCTCTGGAAACACCATATATTTT | CASSVNDRSGNTIYF
TRBJ1-1 | TRBV2 | 13 | . | . | TGTGCCAGCAGTGAAGCGGGGGGAGGTGAAGCTTTCTTT | CASSEAGGGEAFF
TRBJ1-1 | TRBV12-3/TRBV12-4 | 18 | once | TRBD1 | TGTGCCAGCAGTTGGACAGGGGGCCTTACCTCGAGGGACACTGAAGCTTTCTTT | CASSWTGGLTSRDTEAFF
TRBJ2-5 | TRBV29-1 | 14 | many | TRBD2 | TGCAGCGTTGGTAAAGCGGGGTGGGAAGAGACCCAGTACTTC | CSVGKAGWEETQYF
TRBJ2-7 | TRBV12-5 | 15 | . | . | TGTGCTAGTGGTTTGGCCAGGGGAGCAACCTACGAGCAGTACTTC | CASGLARGATYEQYF
TRBJ2-1 | TRBV29-1 | 14 | . | . | TGCAGCGTTGAAGGGTGGGGTAACTACAATGAGCAGTTCTTC | CSVEGWGNYNEQFF
TRBJ1-5 | TRBV6-2/TRBV6-3 | 9 | few | . | TGTGCCAGCAGTTACTCTCGCGATTTT | CASSYSRDF
TRBJ2-3 | TRBV7-6 | 14 | . | . | TGTGCCAGCAGCTTAGCGTCCACCACAGATACGCAGTATTTT | CASSLASTTDTQYF
TRBJ1-5 | TRBV19 | 14 | . | TRBD1 | TGTGCCAGTAGTATAGTCGACAGGGGTCAGCCCCAGCATTTT | CASSIVDRGQPQHF
TRBJ2-5 | TRBV20-1 | 13 | many | . | TGCAGTGCTCCCATAGCGGTCCAAGAGACCCAGTACTTC | CSAPIAVQETQYF
TRBJ2-7 | TRBV20-1 | 14 | few | . | TGCAGTGCTAGAGAAACGGACCTCTCCTACGAGCAGTACTTC | CSARETDLSYEQYF
TRBJ1-5 | TRBV5-6 | 16 | few | . | TGTGCCAGCAGCTTGGGAGGGGCCCCTAGCAATCAGCCCCAGCATTTT | CASSLGGAPSNQPQHF
TRBJ2-2 | TRBV29-1 | 12 | . | . | TGCAGCGGTACTGGGGGCACCGGGGAGCTGTTTTTT | CSGTGGTGELFF
TRBJ2-5 | TRBV7-6 | 15 | few | TRBD2 | TGTGCCAGCAGCATCACTAGCGGGGGGTGGGAGACCCAGTACTTC | CASSITSGGWETQYF
TRBJ2-5 | TRBV20-1 | 11 | few | . | TGCAGTGCCCTAGTACGACAGACCCAGTACTTC | CSALVRQTQYF
TRBJ2-7 | TRBV27 | 15 | . | . | TGTGCCAGTATCTTAGGAGCTCCGTGCTCCTACGAGCAGTACTTC | CASILGAPCSYEQYF
TRBJ2-7 | TRBV5-6 | 14 | . | . | TGTGCCAGCAGCTTGGTCTGGGGCTCCGGCGAGCAGTACTTC | CASSLVWGSGEQYF
TRBJ1-1 | TRBV28 | 14 | . | . | TGTGCCAGCAGTTTACGGACAGCCTACACTGAAGCTTTCTTT | CASSLRTAYTEAFF
TRBJ2-6 | TRBV6-2/TRBV6-3 | 19 | few | TRBD1 | TGTGCCAGCAGAACCATCCAGGACAGGGTAAACTCTGGGGCCAACGTCCTGACTTTC | CASRTIQDRVNSGANVLTF
TRBJ1-3 | TRBV20-1 | 16 | many | . | TGCAGTGCTCCCCAGTATAATACCCACTCTGGAAACACCATATATTTT | CSAPQYNTHSGNTIYF
TRBJ2-3 | TRBV6-6 | 14 | . | TRBD2 | TGTGCCAGCAAATCCTACGGCGGGGGAAATACGCAGTATTTT | CASKSYGGGNTQYF
TRBJ2-3 | TRBV5-1 | 18 | . | . | TGCGCCAGCAGCTTGGCCTCCGATAGTTTACGGAGAGGTGTTACGCAGTATTTT | CASSLASDSLRRGVTQYF
TRBJ2-3 | TRBV4-3 | 16 | many | TRBD2 | TGCGCCAGCAGCCAAGTAAGCGGGGGGGCCACAGATACGCAGTATTTT | CASSQVSGGATDTQYF
TRBJ1-1 | TRBV7-8 | 14 | few | TRBD1 | TGTGCCAGCAGTTCCGACAGGGTCGGCACTGAAGCTTTCTTT | CASSSDRVGTEAFF
TRBJ1-1 | TRBV12-3/TRBV12-4 | 13 | . | . | TGTGCCAGCAGCGGGACACTGAACACTGAAGCTTTCTTT | CASSGTLNTEAFF